Detailed here is one TCR beta chain. TCRdb reprocessed the 5' RACE reads with MiXCR, giving one entry per CDR3 protein. Counted here are hundreds of thousands of distinct CDR3 sequences, around 17% occurring once; the ten biggest clones make up around 12%. The data stem from a study of T-cell memory formation after mild COVID-19. V was pared by 0 bases and J by 3 bases, with 4 bases of the junction left unmatched. CDR3 length: 15 residues. Sequencing was carried out using PBMCs or a T cell subset sorted from them (not recorded which). The receptor comes from an adult woman who had mild COVID-19 (a few samples of this study predate the infection). Cell type and time point are not known. V is TRBV12-3 or TRBV12-4 and J is TRBJ2-7; 8 bases are a match to TRBD1. The chain's CDR3 is CASSLAGTGIYEQYF. DNA of the CDR3: TGTGCCAGCAGTTTAGCCGGGACAGGAATCTACGAGCAGTACTTC.